Presented here are 32 T cell receptor beta chains from one specimen sequenced in a study of CD8 T cells in ankylosing spondylitis. TCRdb analysed the 5' RACE reads with MiXCR anew, one entry per CDR3 protein. Of 250,000 to 350,000 distinct CDR3 sequences in the sample, less than 25% are singletons; the top ten hold roughly 3.6%. What was sequenced was blood, either unsorted or a sorted T cell fraction (not recorded which). Receptor source: a female donor with ankylosing spondylitis or in good health (not recorded which).

This clonotype was seen a handful of times. The chain has TRBV29-1 and TRBJ2-3; TRBD1 is a possible D gene (5 bases). The V gene lost 4 bases and the J gene lost 3 bases, with 11 bases spanning the gap. CDR3 length equals 13 residues. From germline, CDR1 is SQVTM and CDR2 ANQGSEA. CDR3: CSVVRGITDTQYF. The CDR3 DNA sequence: TGCAGCGTTGTTAGGGGAATTACAGATACGCAGTATTTT.

J is TRBJ2-7 and V is TRBV20-1, with D perhaps being TRBD1 or TRBD2 (6 bases each). The germline V gene has CDR1 DFQATT and CDR2 SNEGSKA (reference sequence). The CDR3 spans 14 residues. V was pared by 4 bases and J by 3 bases, with 16 bases between. The CDR3 region has the DNA TGCAGTGCTACTGCTGGGGGGCACCACTACGAGCAGTACTTC. It specifies CSATAGGHHYEQYF.

This chain connects TRBV20-1 to TRBJ2-3; tentative D call: TRBD1 (6 bases). The CDR3 has 17 residues. Trimming removed 1 base at V and 2 bases at J, with 19 bases between. Germline values: CDR1 DFQATT, CDR2 SNEGSKA (reference sequence). In DNA form, the CDR3 reads TGCAGTGCTAGAGCCCAAGGGGTCAGGGGATACACAGATACGCAGTATTTT. Its translation: CSARAQGVRGYTDTQYF.

This clonotype was recorded at least ten times. The chain employs TRBV20-1 and TRBJ1-6, with a weak D call TRBD1 (5 bases). V lost 2 bases and J 0 bases, leaving 11 bases between the germline ends. CDR3 length: 16 amino acids. The germline V gene encodes CDR1 DFQATT and CDR2 SNEGSKA (reference sequence). CDR3 nucleotide sequence: TGCAGTGCTAGATGGGCAGGGAGCTCCTATAATTCACCCCTCCACTTT. It is translated as CSARWAGSSYNSPLHF.

The chain has TRBV5-5 and TRBJ1-1; 9 positions agree with TRBD1. The CDR3 is 12 amino acids. Losses at the gene ends were 5 bases for V and 11 bases for J; bases not matched to a gene: 7. CDR1 and CDR2 from the germline V gene are SGHKS and YYEKEE (reference sequence). The CDR3 region is CASSWTGDTAFF. The CDR3 bases are TGTGCCAGCAGTTGGACAGGGGATACGGCTTTCTTT. The whole variable domain, filled in from reference TRBV5-5 and TRBJ1-1, reads DAGVTQSPTHLIKTRGQQVTLRCSPISGHKSVSWYQQVLGQGPQFIFQYYEKEERGRGNFPDRFSARQFPNYSSELNVNALLLGDSALYLCASSWTGDTAFFGQGTRLTVV.

This chain links TRBV11-1 with TRBJ2-1; 12 bases agree with TRBD1. V gave up 7 bases and J gave up 6 bases; unmatched junction bases: 19. CDR1 SGHAT and CDR2 FQDESV come from the germline V gene (reference sequence). The CDR3 runs to 19 residues. The CDR3 here is CASKKGRGQGASYPNEQFF. The CDR3 region has the DNA TGTGCCAGCAAAAAGGGGAGGGGACAGGGGGCCTCCTACCCCAATGAGCAGTTCTTC.

V usage is TRBV5-1 and J usage is TRBJ2-3, with TRBD1 matching 11 bases. This CDR3 is 15 amino acids long. J lost 6 bases, V lost 3 bases, and 6 bases had no gene match. Germline CDR1 reads SGHRS; CDR2 reads YFSETQ. DNA of the CDR3: TGCGCCAGCAGCTCGGGACAGGGGGTCACCGATACGCAGTATTTT. Protein sequence: CASSSGQGVTDTQYF.

The rearrangement links TRBV12-3 or TRBV12-4 to TRBJ2-2; D is unclear. V was pared by 6 bases and J by 6 bases, with 11 bases between. The CDR3 contains 13 residues. The chain's CDR3 is CASSSEYAGELFF. CDR3 DNA sequence: TGTGCCAGCAGCTCCGAATATGCCGGGGAGCTGTTTTTT.

This chain links TRBV20-1 with TRBJ2-3; 11 bases fit TRBD2. Unmatched junction bases numbered 9, after V lost 1 base and J lost 0 bases. The CDR3 sequence is 18 residues long. From germline, CDR1 is DFQATT and CDR2 SNEGSKA (reference sequence). The CDR3 coding sequence is TGCAGTGCTAGAGTTTCGACTAGCGGGATGACTAGCACAGATACGCAGTATTTT. Translation gives CSARVSTSGMTSTDTQYF.

The genes are TRBV7-2 and TRBJ2-6; 9 bases match TRBD1. The V gene's germline CDR1 is SGHTA and CDR2 FQGNSA. The CDR3 is 19 amino acids. V was clipped by 6 bases and J by 3 bases; unmatched bases: 15. CDR3 region: CASRLAYRGQSLGANVLTF. The CDR3 region has the DNA TGTGCCAGCAGGCTAGCCTACAGGGGGCAAAGTCTTGGGGCCAACGTCCTGACTTTC.

The chain uses TRBV4-1 and TRBJ1-5; D might be TRBD1 (6 bases). Trimming shortened V by 4 bases and J by 9 bases, and 13 bases separated the two germline ends. This CDR3 is 13 amino acids long. The germline V gene has CDR1 MGHRA and CDR2 YSYEKL. The CDR3 protein is CASSRGGGGPQHF. CDR3 bases: TGCGCCAGCAGCCGAGGGGGAGGGGGGCCCCAGCATTTT.

This clonotype was recorded a few times. The chain has TRBV11-2 and TRBJ1-1; D is undetermined. Trimming cost V 8 bases and J 1 base, with 8 bases left between them. CDR1 and CDR2 (germline): SGHAT, FQNNGV. This CDR3 is 12 amino acids long. The CDR3 DNA sequence: TGTGCCAGCGGACGACCGAACACTGAAGCTTTCTTT. This gives the protein CASGRPNTEAFF.

In its sample, this clonotype was seen a few times. The chain uses TRBV20-1 and TRBJ2-7; D remains unclear. The germline V and J ends were trimmed by 2 bases and 2 bases, with 10 bases remaining between them. There are 13 residues in the CDR3. The germline CDR1 and CDR2 sequences are DFQATT and SNEGSKA (reference sequence). In DNA, the CDR3 is TGCAGTGCTAGACCCAGTCCGACCTACGAGCAGTACTTC. Translation gives CSARPSPTYEQYF.

Only a few counts were recorded for this clonotype. V gene TRBV19 combines with J gene TRBJ1-3; the match to TRBD1 covers 7 bases. Looked up from germline, CDR1 is LNHDA and CDR2 is SQIVND (reference sequence). The V gene end was trimmed by 10 bases and the J gene end by 3 bases; junction bases not matched to a gene: 9. This CDR3 is 14 amino acids long. In DNA, the CDR3 is TGTGCCACTGAGGACAGGACAATTGGAAACACCATATATTTT. Protein product: CATEDRTIGNTIYF.

This clonotype was counted between two and nine times. J is TRBJ2-7 and V is TRBV5-1; no definite D call. This CDR3 spans 14 amino acids. V was trimmed by 6 bases and J by 2 bases, leaving 15 bases between them. Looked up from germline, CDR1 is SGHRS and CDR2 is YFSETQ. The CDR3 loop is CASKPGLDPYEQYF. The CDR3 DNA is TGCGCCAGCAAGCCTGGTTTAGATCCCTACGAGCAGTACTTC.

This clonotype was seen repeatedly, ten times or more. The chain's CDR3 is CASSPGEETQYF. The CDR3 DNA follows: TGTGCCAGCAGTCCCGGGGAAGAGACCCAGTACTTC. The chain employs TRBV7-9 and TRBJ2-5, with D perhaps matching TRBD2 (5 bases). V lost 6 bases and J 3 bases, leaving 8 bases between the germline ends. CDR3 size: 12 residues. In germline, CDR1 is SEHNR, CDR2 FQNEAQ (reference sequence).

This clonotype was detected a few times. Sequence at one end of the junction differs from germline and may be a read error. V and J are TRBV12-3 or TRBV12-4 and TRBJ2-3, with 10 bases matching TRBD2. The CDR3 runs 13 residues. The CDR3, as DNA: TGTGCCAGCAGCCTTAGGTCTAGCGGGAGTGTGGATTTT. This translates into CASSLRSSGSVDF.

This clonotype was observed a handful of times. The chain has TRBV20-1 and TRBJ2-7, with D hard to call. The CDR3 is 16 residues long. In germline, CDR1 is DFQATT, CDR2 SNEGSKA (reference sequence). The germline V and J ends were trimmed by 0 bases and 4 bases, with 19 bases remaining between them. The CDR3, as DNA: TGCAGTGCTAGAGATCAAGGCGCGCTAAATCCGTACGAGCAGTACTTC. This codes for CSARDQGALNPYEQYF.

This clonotype was counted at least ten times. The chain joins TRBV11-3 to TRBJ2-5; 8 bases match TRBD2. Trimming at V came to 4 bases and at J to 4 bases, leaving 2 bases not matched to a gene. The CDR3 extends over 13 amino acids. Germline V gene lookup returns CDR1 SGHNT and CDR2 YENEEA. The CDR3 reads CASSSRGGETQYF. The DNA for the CDR3 is TGTGCCAGCAGCTCTCGGGGGGGAGAGACCCAGTACTTC.

This clonotype was observed a handful of times. The chain is built from TRBV9 and TRBJ2-7; 8 bases match TRBD2. The V gene end was trimmed by 3 bases and the J gene end by 0 bases; junction bases not matched to a gene: 5. This CDR3 contains 15 residues. Germline CDR1 SGDLS, CDR2 YYNGEE. Here the CDR3 DNA reads TGTGCCAGCAGCGCGGGACTAGGTCTCTCCTACGAGCAGTACTTC. This codes for CASSAGLGLSYEQYF.

This clonotype was observed many times. The CDR3 region is CASGPPAEGDEQFF. CDR3 nucleotides: TGTGCTAGTGGTCCACCAGCGGAGGGGGATGAGCAGTTCTTC. The chain links TRBV12-5 to TRBJ2-1; either TRBD1 or TRBD2 may supply D (6 bases each). The V gene's germline CDR1 is LGHNT and CDR2 FRNRAP. Trimming stripped 5 bases from V and 8 bases from J, with 16 bases between. This CDR3 has 14 amino acids.

This chain joins TRBV20-1 and TRBJ2-1; D unresolved. Germline V lookup: CDR1 DFQATT, CDR2 SNEGSKA (reference sequence). The CDR3 length is 16 residues. The V end lost 5 bases, the J end lost 0 bases, and 17 bases lay between the germline ends. This CDR3 reads CSAPNRQQSSYNEQFF. CDR3 bases: TGCAGTGCTCCCAACCGCCAACAGAGCTCCTACAATGAGCAGTTCTTC.

V is TRBV10-2 and J is TRBJ1-2; D is ambiguous. Germline loops: CDR1 WSHSY, CDR2 SAAADI. The CDR3 totals 11 residues. Trimming removed 6 bases at V and 6 bases at J, with 8 bases between. The DNA of the CDR3 is TGCGCCAGCAGCAAACTAAATGGCTACACCTTC. It translates to CASSKLNGYTF.

This clonotype turned up a few times. The chain uses TRBV11-2 and TRBJ2-3; 13 positions agree with TRBD2. Losses at the gene ends were 4 bases for V and 0 bases for J; bases not matched to a gene: 4. The CDR3 loop spans 17 amino acids. CDR1 is SGHAT, CDR2 FQNNGV, per germline. The CDR3, as DNA: TGTGCCAGCAGCTCACTAGCGGGGGGGGGTAGCACAGATACGCAGTATTTT. Encoded protein: CASSSLAGGGSTDTQYF.

The sample holds many counts of this clonotype. The chain couples TRBV12-3 or TRBV12-4 to TRBJ2-1; D perhaps matches TRBD1 (6 bases). V lost 7 bases and J 7 bases, leaving 17 bases between the germline ends. The CDR3 is 14 residues long. The CDR3 DNA follows: TGTGCCAGCACCTCTAGCACGAGGGGGAATGAGCAGTTCTTC. Its protein product is CASTSSTRGNEQFF.

CDR3 coding DNA: TGCAGTGCCCAGACGTCAGCGGGAGCCACAGATACGCAGTATTTT. Amino acid sequence: CSAQTSAGATDTQYF. This chain connects TRBV20-1 to TRBJ2-3; 8 positions match TRBD2. J lost 2 bases, V lost 6 bases, and 10 bases had no gene match. The length of the CDR3 is 15 residues. Germline V gives CDR1 DFQATT, CDR2 SNEGSKA (reference sequence).

The chain links TRBV28 to TRBJ2-3, with no clear D. CDR3 size: 12 residues. The V gene lost 7 bases and the J gene lost 4 bases, with 9 bases spanning the gap. Germline V gene lookup returns CDR1 MDHEN and CDR2 SYDVKM. The CDR3 nucleotides are TGTGCCAGCACGGGTGCGGCAGATACGCAGTATTTT. Protein: CASTGAADTQYF.

This clonotype was detected a few times. The V call is TRBV3-1, the J call TRBJ2-1; weak D call: TRBD1 (6 bases). Germline assignment: CDR1 LGHDT and CDR2 YNNKEL (reference sequence). Between the trimmed V and J ends, which lost 4 bases and 8 bases, there was a span of 9 bases. This CDR3 region has 12 residues. In DNA form, the CDR3 reads TGTGCCAGCAGCCGACAGGAGCATGAGCAGTTCTTC. Protein product: CASSRQEHEQFF.

This clonotype was found a few times. This chain links TRBV6-5 with TRBJ1-1; D call uncertain. The germline V and J ends were trimmed by 0 bases and 4 bases, with 6 bases remaining between them. The CDR3 length is 13 residues. Germline V gene sequence: CDR1 MNHEY, CDR2 SVGAGI. Here the CDR3 DNA reads TGTGCCAGCAGTTACTCCGGGGTCACTGAAGCTTTCTTT. This translates into CASSYSGVTEAFF.

This clonotype has just a few counts. The chain is built from TRBV12-3 or TRBV12-4 and TRBJ1-2; D is undetermined. This CDR3 has 16 residues. V was clipped by 0 bases and J by 0 bases, with 11 bases between them. The CDR3 is CASSLAGWGANYGYTF. CDR3 in DNA: TGTGCCAGCAGTTTAGCGGGGTGGGGAGCTAACTATGGCTACACCTTC.

The chain has TRBV28 and TRBJ2-3; perhaps D is TRBD1 or TRBD2 (5 bases each). The germline CDR1 and CDR2 sequences are MDHEN and SYDVKM. Between the trimmed V and J ends, which lost 1 base and 1 base, there was a span of 6 bases. The CDR3 totals 14 residues. CDR3 in amino acids: CASSLLGGTDTQYF. The CDR3 DNA sequence: TGTGCCAGCAGTTTATTGGGGGGCACAGATACGCAGTATTTT.

This clonotype was picked up many times. The chain is built from TRBV24-1 and TRBJ2-1, with 8 positions matching TRBD1. With 3 bases clipped from V and 1 base from J, the junction kept 4 bases outside the gene matches. CDR1 is KGHDR and CDR2 is SFDVKD in the germline V gene. The CDR3 totals 16 residues. The CDR3 loop is CATSDTDRGSYNEQFF. In nucleotides, the CDR3 is TGTGCCACCAGTGATACTGACAGGGGATCCTACAATGAGCAGTTCTTC.